This paragraph reports one T cell receptor (beta chain). This specimen belongs to a study of cytotoxic CD8 clonotypes in ibrutinib-treated CLL. Study overall: Recorded responses included around 24 partial and 2 complete; following median roughly 68 months, 14 stayed remitted and some 12 progressed.

Deep sequencing aimed at 1 in 200,000 to 1 in 1 million T cells' resolution. The method was immunoSEQ multiplex PCR; TCRdb's version includes in-frame clones alone and lacks a portion of them. The sample gives about 40,000 clones, about 70% of which show up once; roughly 9.1% is in the top ten. V lost 1 base and J lost 5, with 15 bases in between. This CDR3 is built from 16 residues. Germline V gene lookup returns CDR1 KGHSH and CDR2 LQKENI. J is TRBJ2-1 and V is TRBV18; D may be TRBD1 or TRBD2 (5 bases each). The TCR sequence derives from a human donor with chronic lymphocytic leukemia. The specimen comprised PBMCs, sampled at disease progression, from a patient treated with ibrutinib. The CDR3 coding sequence is TGTGCCAGCTCACCACGGGGGTTGGGCACTAACAATGAGCAGTTCTTC. Translation: CASSPRGLGTNNEQFF.